Listed below are T cell receptor beta chains from one sample, sequenced in a study of response to subunit inactivated influenza vaccine. TCRdb re-analysed the RT-PCR reads in MiXCR, keeping a single row per CDR3 protein. The sample carries 540,000 or so distinct CDR3 sequences, under 15% recorded once. The specimen was PBMCs from blood, collected 40 to 50 days after vaccination. The receptor source for this set is a man aged 50-59 years who received an inactivated influenza vaccine. CDR3s include the opening cysteine and the closing phenylalanine or tryptophan. A D gene is named only where the DNA matches it firmly. The listing skips clone size in some rows; elsewhere it reads once, few, many or a size class.

d_call clone_size j_call v_call cdr3_nt cdr3_aa
TRBD1 few TRBJ1-5 TRBV15 TGTGCCACCAGCAACACCGGGACAGGGGGCAGTCAGCCCCAGCATTTT CATSNTGTGGSQPQHF
. few TRBJ2-2 TRBV5-1 TGCGCCAGCAGCTTGGGTCCGGAGAGCGCGAACACCGGGGAGCTGTTTTTT CASSLGPESANTGELFF
. . TRBJ2-7 TRBV28 TGTGCCAGCACAGAGACTTCGGACAGAGGGACCTCCTACGAGCAGTACTTC CASTETSDRGTSYEQYF
. once TRBJ2-2 TRBV12-3/TRBV12-4 TGTGCCAGCAGCCGGACAGCTTCCACCGGGGAGCTGTTTTTT CASSRTASTGELFF
TRBD1 . TRBJ2-7 TRBV5-1 TGCGCCAGCAGCTTAAGGACAGGGGGCTTCTCCTACGAGCAGTACTTC CASSLRTGGFSYEQYF
TRBD2 few TRBJ2-5 TRBV11-2 TGTGCCAGCAGCACATGGACTAGCGGATTCCAAGAGACCCAGTACTTC CASSTWTSGFQETQYF
TRBD1 . TRBJ2-5 TRBV6-1 TGTGCCAGTGGGACAGGGACTTGGGAGACCCAGTACTTC CASGTGTWETQYF
TRBD1 . TRBJ2-3 TRBV5-5 TGTGCCAGCAGCTTGGTGGGGACAGACACAGATACGCAGTATTTT CASSLVGTDTDTQYF
TRBD1 many TRBJ2-5 TRBV10-3 TGTGCCATCAGTGAACGAGAGGGGGCTGGGGAGACCCAGTACTTC CAISEREGAGETQYF
TRBD1 few TRBJ1-1 TRBV12-3/TRBV12-4 TGTGCCAGCAGTACAGGGGTGGAGGGAGAAACTGAAGCTTTCTTT CASSTGVEGETEAFF
. few TRBJ2-3 TRBV5-6 TGTGCCAGCAGCTTGGCAGTGGGGTACACAGATACGCAGTATTTT CASSLAVGYTDTQYF
. many TRBJ2-1 TRBV29-1 TGCAGCGTTGAAGCGGGTATATCCTACAATGAGCAGTTCTTC CSVEAGISYNEQFF
TRBD1 . TRBJ2-5 TRBV18 TGTGCCAGCTCACCAAGAGCTCCGGGACAGGGGGAGACCCAGTACTTC CASSPRAPGQGETQYF
TRBD2 few TRBJ2-3 TRBV28 TGTGCCAGCAGTTTAGGGCTAGCGGGGGGGCCGCGCACAGATACGCAGTATTTT CASSLGLAGGPRTDTQYF
. . TRBJ2-3 TRBV6-5 TGTGCCAGCAGTTATATAGGACAACTTCCCACAGATACGCAGTATTTT CASSYIGQLPTDTQYF
TRBD1 many TRBJ2-5 TRBV10-3 TGTGCCATCAGTGGGACGGGACAGGGACAAGAGACCCAGTACTTC CAISGTGQGQETQYF
TRBD1 . TRBJ1-4 TRBV6-1 TGTGCCAGCAGTGCGGACAGGGGTGAAAAACTGTTTTTT CASSADRGEKLFF
TRBD1 few TRBJ1-1 TRBV7-2 TGTGCCAGCAGCCCCAGACAGGGGGCGGACACTGAAGCTTTCTTT CASSPRQGADTEAFF
. many TRBJ2-3 TRBV3-1 TGTGCCAGCAGCCAACATCGGATCGCAGATACGCAGTATTTT CASSQHRIADTQYF
TRBD1 . TRBJ2-7 TRBV12-3/TRBV12-4 TGTGCCAGCACCAAACAGGGGGCGCGTCACGAGCAGTACTTC CASTKQGARHEQYF
TRBD2 many TRBJ2-2 TRBV20-1 TGCAGTGCTAGAGATCTCTTGGAGCGGGGGAACACCGGGGAGCTGTTTTTT CSARDLLERGNTGELFF
. . TRBJ2-3 TRBV4-3 TGCGCCAGCAGCCCCGAACCTTCGAGGGGGGGGGGCACAGATACGCAGTATTTT CASSPEPSRGGGTDTQYF
. few TRBJ2-2 TRBV7-3 TGTGCCAGCAGCCCCCTACGGCGGGAAAACACCGGGGAGCTGTTTTTT CASSPLRRENTGELFF
TRBD1 many TRBJ1-3 TRBV7-9 TGTGCCAGCAGCGACCCGGGACAGGGCCATGGAAACACCATATATTTT CASSDPGQGHGNTIYF
TRBD1 few TRBJ2-2 TRBV4-3 TGCGCCAGCAGCTATCAGGACAGGGGGCGCTTCAGCACCGGGGAGCTGTTTTTT CASSYQDRGRFSTGELFF
. . TRBJ2-3 TRBV25-1 TGTGCCAACAGTGCCCTGCCAAGCGGCCGCACAGATACGCAGTATTTT CANSALPSGRTDTQYF
. . TRBJ2-7 TRBV5-1 TGCGCCAGCAGCATTCCGACATCCTCCTACGAGCAGTACTTC CASSIPTSSYEQYF
TRBD1 few TRBJ2-7 TRBV11-2 TGTGCCAGCAGCTTTATCCAGGGACAGGGGATCTACGAGCAGTACTTC CASSFIQGQGIYEQYF
TRBD2 few TRBJ2-1 TRBV20-1 TGCAGTGCTAGAGAGTCTAGCGGAGTCCCCGATGAGCAGTTCTTC CSARESSGVPDEQFF
. many TRBJ1-3 TRBV7-2 TGTGCCAGCAGCTTTGAGGTGGGGGCTGGAAACACCATATATTTT CASSFEVGAGNTIYF
TRBD1 . TRBJ2-5 TRBV12-3/TRBV12-4 TGTGCCAGCAGTTTAGCGGGACAGTGGGAGACCCAGTACTTC CASSLAGQWETQYF
. . TRBJ2-3 TRBV18 TGTGCCAGCTCACCACAAACACGGGCAGATACGCAGTATTTT CASSPQTRADTQYF
TRBD1 few TRBJ2-1 TRBV6-2/TRBV6-3 TGTGCCAGCAGTTACACGTGGGGACAGGGGGCGGTTGAGCAGTTCTTC CASSYTWGQGAVEQFF
. . TRBJ2-1 TRBV12-3/TRBV12-4 TGTGCCAGCACCGGAAGGTGGGATGAGCAGTTCTTC CASTGRWDEQFF
. . TRBJ2-5 TRBV12-3/TRBV12-4 TGTGCCAGCAGTTTCGACGGTCAAGAGACCCAGTACTTC CASSFDGQETQYF
TRBD2 many TRBJ2-3 TRBV6-2/TRBV6-3 TGTGCCAGCAGTTACTCGGGGACTAGCCTCACAGATACGCAGTATTTT CASSYSGTSLTDTQYF
. . TRBJ2-2 TRBV5-1 TGCGCCAGCAGCTTGGTGGCGGCGCGGCTGGGGACCGGGGAGCTGTTTTTT CASSLVAARLGTGELFF
TRBD2 few TRBJ2-3 TRBV20-1 TGCAGTGCAAGGACTAGCGGGACCACAGATACGCAGTATTTT CSARTSGTTDTQYF
TRBD1 . TRBJ2-2 TRBV4-3 TGCGCCAGCAGCCAAGACAGGGGGCTGTACACCGGGGAGCTGTTTTTT CASSQDRGLYTGELFF
. few TRBJ2-3 TRBV7-2 TGTGCCAGCAGCTTCTCGGCGGCAGATACGCAGTATTTT CASSFSAADTQYF
. few TRBJ2-7 TRBV2 TGTGCCAGCACCGACACGGGGAGGCCCTACGAGCAGTACTTC CASTDTGRPYEQYF
. . TRBJ1-4 TRBV28 TGTGCCAGCAGTTTACCCGGACAGCCCGAAAAACTGTTTTTT CASSLPGQPEKLFF
. few TRBJ2-1 TRBV24-1 TGTGCCACCAGTGATGGGGGGAGCTCCTACAATGAGCAGTTCTTC CATSDGGSSYNEQFF
. many TRBJ1-5 TRBV10-3 TGTGCCATCAGTGGAGGGGATCAGCCCCAGCATTTT CAISGGDQPQHF
. few TRBJ2-4 TRBV28 TGTGCCAGCAGTGACCGGGACGGCTTTCACGGCTCGAACTTC CASSDRDGFHGSNF
. few TRBJ1-4 TRBV12-3/TRBV12-4 TGTGCCAGCGGATCAGGGGTGACTAATGAAAAACTGTTTTTT CASGSGVTNEKLFF
. . TRBJ2-7 TRBV10-3 TGTGCCATCAGTCCCCAAAGAGACGGGAACGAGCAGTACTTC CAISPQRDGNEQYF